The rows below give T cell receptor beta chains drawn from one sample of a study of T cell responses to AZD1222 COVID-19 vaccine. TCRdb keeps only in-frame clones here, not all; method: immunoSEQ multiplex PCR. The repertoire consists of over 130,000 clones, with almost 95% occurring once and the leading ten covering about 3.7%. This specimen was peripheral blood, taken 28 days after the second AZD1222 dose. These receptors all come from an adult who received the AZD1222 COVID-19 vaccine. CDR3s include the opening cysteine and the closing phenylalanine or tryptophan. A D gene is named only where the DNA matches it firmly. Clone size is shown for a subset of rows, as once, few, many or a class of expanded clone.

D gene: TRBD1
clone size: NA
J gene: TRBJ1-3
V gene: TRBV2
CDR3 protein: CASSVGQSSGNTIYF
CDR3 DNA: TGTGCCAGCAGTGTGGGACAGAGCTCTGGAAACACCATATATTTT

D gene: NA
clone size: NA
J gene: TRBJ1-1
V gene: TRBV27
CDR3 protein: CASSSKQRNTEAFF
CDR3 DNA: TGTGCCAGCAGTTCAAAACAGAGAAACACTGAAGCTTTCTTT

D gene: NA
clone size: NA
J gene: TRBJ1-2
V gene: TRBV19
CDR3 protein: CASSISQVGYGYTF
CDR3 DNA: TGTGCCAGTAGTATCTCCCAGGTGGGCTATGGCTACACCTTC

D gene: NA
clone size: NA
J gene: TRBJ1-2
V gene: TRBV6-5
CDR3 protein: CASTEVDGGGYTF
CDR3 DNA: TGTGCCAGCACAGAGGTGGATGGTGGTGGCTACACCTTC

D gene: TRBD1
clone size: NA
J gene: TRBJ2-2
V gene: TRBV4-2
CDR3 protein: CASSPEIRGPGELFF
CDR3 DNA: TGTGCCAGCAGCCCAGAAATAAGGGGGCCCGGGGAGCTGTTTTTT

D gene: NA
clone size: NA
J gene: TRBJ1-1
V gene: TRBV27
CDR3 protein: CASSFRENTEAFF
CDR3 DNA: TGTGCCAGCAGTTTTAGGGAGAACACTGAAGCTTTCTTT

D gene: NA
clone size: NA
J gene: TRBJ2-1
V gene: TRBV6-5
CDR3 protein: CASSSPVGEQFF
CDR3 DNA: TGTGCCAGCAGTTCCCCGGTGGGTGAGCAGTTCTTC

D gene: NA
clone size: NA
J gene: TRBJ2-1
V gene: TRBV2
CDR3 protein: CASSEVGVGAKFF
CDR3 DNA: NA

D gene: NA
clone size: NA
J gene: TRBJ1-6
V gene: TRBV18
CDR3 protein: CASSPGPTPSPLHF
CDR3 DNA: TGTGCCAGCTCACCCGGGCCAACCCCTTCACCCCTCCACTTT

D gene: NA
clone size: NA
J gene: TRBJ2-3
V gene: TRBV19
CDR3 protein: CASSTGVAADTQYF
CDR3 DNA: TGTGCCAGTAGTACTGGGGTAGCGGCAGATACGCAGTATTTT

D gene: NA
clone size: NA
J gene: TRBJ1-1
V gene: TRBV7-2
CDR3 protein: CASGSQENTEAFF
CDR3 DNA: TGTGCCAGCGGTTCACAGGAAAACACTGAAGCTTTCTTT

D gene: NA
clone size: few
J gene: TRBJ2-1
V gene: TRBV5-6
CDR3 protein: CASSLGVWVNEQFF
CDR3 DNA: TGTGCCAGCAGCTTGGGGGTGTGGGTAAATGAGCAGTTCTTC

D gene: TRBD2
clone size: NA
J gene: TRBJ2-3
V gene: TRBV6-1
CDR3 protein: CASSEGRGRAADTQYF
CDR3 DNA: TGTGCCAGCAGTGAAGGGCGCGGGAGGGCCGCAGATACGCAGTATTTT

D gene: TRBD2
clone size: NA
J gene: TRBJ2-1
V gene: TRBV5-4
CDR3 protein: CASHEVAGDEQFF
CDR3 DNA: TGTGCCAGTCACGAGGTAGCGGGAGATGAGCAGTTCTTC

D gene: NA
clone size: once
J gene: TRBJ1-1
V gene: TRBV18
CDR3 protein: CASSQGDGTTEAFF
CDR3 DNA: TGTGCCAGCTCACAGGGAGACGGGACAACTGAAGCTTTCTTT

D gene: NA
clone size: NA
J gene: TRBJ2-7
V gene: TRBV6-1
CDR3 protein: CASSELFWYEQYF
CDR3 DNA: TGTGCCAGCAGTGAACTTTTCTGGTACGAGCAGTACTTC

D gene: NA
clone size: NA
J gene: TRBJ2-1
V gene: TRBV25-1
CDR3 protein: CASSPRGTTFQEQFF
CDR3 DNA: TGTGCCAGCAGTCCCCGGGGGACGACCTTCCAAGAGCAGTTCTTC

D gene: NA
clone size: NA
J gene: TRBJ1-2
V gene: TRBV28
CDR3 protein: CASNYGQPNYGYTF
CDR3 DNA: TGTGCCAGCAATTACGGACAGCCGAACTATGGCTACACCTTC

D gene: TRBD1
clone size: NA
J gene: TRBJ1-3
V gene: TRBV15
CDR3 protein: CATSRVTGAAGNTIYF
CDR3 DNA: TGTGCCACCAGCAGAGTTACAGGGGCGGCTGGAAACACCATATATTTT

D gene: NA
clone size: NA
J gene: TRBJ1-1
V gene: TRBV7-9
CDR3 protein: CASSSPLRGTEAFF
CDR3 DNA: TGTGCCAGCAGCTCGCCCTTGAGGGGGACTGAAGCTTTCTTT

D gene: NA
clone size: NA
J gene: TRBJ2-7
V gene: TRBV28
CDR3 protein: CASSRPGPASHEQYF
CDR3 DNA: TGTGCCAGCAGTCGGCCGGGCCCCGCATCCCACGAGCAGTACTTC

D gene: TRBD1
clone size: once
J gene: TRBJ1-1
V gene: TRBV2
CDR3 protein: CASSLGQGVTEAFF
CDR3 DNA: TGTGCCAGCAGCCTGGGACAGGGGGTTACTGAAGCTTTCTTT

D gene: NA
clone size: once
J gene: TRBJ2-7
V gene: TRBV28
CDR3 protein: CASSGNRDGDSYEQYF
CDR3 DNA: TGTGCCAGCAGTGGAAACCGGGACGGCGACTCCTACGAGCAGTACTTC

D gene: NA
clone size: NA
J gene: TRBJ1-2
V gene: TRBV30
CDR3 protein: CAWSVGVGSVYTF
CDR3 DNA: TGTGCCTGGAGTGTGGGAGTCGGGAGTGTCTACACCTTC

D gene: NA
clone size: few
J gene: TRBJ2-7
V gene: TRBV5-4
CDR3 protein: CASSLSGKHHEQYF
CDR3 DNA: TGTGCCAGCAGCTTGAGTGGCAAACACCACGAGCAGTACTTC

D gene: NA
clone size: NA
J gene: TRBJ2-2
V gene: TRBV5-6
CDR3 protein: CASSLGALAAGELFF
CDR3 DNA: TGTGCCAGCAGCTTGGGGGCCCTTGCGGCCGGGGAGCTGTTTTTT

D gene: NA
clone size: NA
J gene: TRBJ2-3
V gene: TRBV4-3
CDR3 protein: CASSQDSDPTDTQYF
CDR3 DNA: TGCGCCAGCAGCCAAGACTCAGACCCCACAGATACGCAGTATTTT

D gene: NA
clone size: NA
J gene: TRBJ1-5
V gene: TRBV7-8
CDR3 protein: CASSLRNSWSENSNQPQHF
CDR3 DNA: TGTGCCAGCAGCTTACGAAACAGTTGGAGCGAGAATAGCAATCAGCCCCAGCATTTT

D gene: TRBD1
clone size: NA
J gene: TRBJ1-4
V gene: TRBV28
CDR3 protein: CASSRPPGGKLFF
CDR3 DNA: TGTGCCAGCAGTCGCCCGCCAGGGGGAAAACTGTTTTTT

D gene: TRBD1
clone size: NA
J gene: TRBJ2-1
V gene: TRBV9
CDR3 protein: CASSVGTGDLNEQFF
CDR3 DNA: TGTGCCAGCAGCGTAGGAACAGGGGACCTCAATGAGCAGTTCTTC

D gene: NA
clone size: NA
J gene: TRBJ2-2
V gene: TRBV28
CDR3 protein: CASREGGSAGELFF
CDR3 DNA: TGTGCCAGCAGAGAGGGGGGATCGGCCGGGGAGCTGTTTTTT

D gene: NA
clone size: NA
J gene: TRBJ2-1
V gene: TRBV6-6
CDR3 protein: CASSTTLGGRNEQFF
CDR3 DNA: TGTGCCAGCAGTACCACCCTAGGCGGGCGCAATGAGCAGTTCTTC

D gene: NA
clone size: NA
J gene: TRBJ2-3
V gene: TRBV28
CDR3 protein: CASSLGTGRARDTQYF
CDR3 DNA: TGTGCCAGCAGTTTGGGTACGGGTCGGGCAAGGGATACGCAGTATTTT

D gene: TRBD1
clone size: NA
J gene: TRBJ2-4
V gene: TRBV5-1
CDR3 protein: CASSLSSLQGPVAKNIQYF
CDR3 DNA: TGCGCCAGCAGCTTGTCGTCGTTACAGGGGCCCGTAGCCAAAAACATTCAGTACTTC

D gene: TRBD2
clone size: NA
J gene: TRBJ2-7
V gene: TRBV6-5
CDR3 protein: CASSYLAERPYEQYF
CDR3 DNA: TGTGCCAGCAGTTACCTAGCGGAACGACCCTACGAGCAGTACTTC

D gene: NA
clone size: NA
J gene: TRBJ2-2
V gene: TRBV10-2
CDR3 protein: CASSELGTGELFF
CDR3 DNA: TGCGCCAGCAGTGAGTTAGGTACCGGGGAGCTGTTTTTT

D gene: TRBD2
clone size: NA
J gene: TRBJ2-5
V gene: TRBV13
CDR3 protein: CASSLRLAGYQETQYF
CDR3 DNA: TGTGCCAGCAGCTTACGGCTAGCGGGGTACCAAGAGACCCAGTACTTC

D gene: NA
clone size: NA
J gene: TRBJ1-5
V gene: TRBV2
CDR3 protein: CASKGTPWSAQHF
CDR3 DNA: TGTGCCAGCAAGGGGACCCCCTGGTCGGCCCAGCATTTT

D gene: NA
clone size: NA
J gene: TRBJ1-2
V gene: TRBV15
CDR3 protein: CATSYRNPNYGYTF
CDR3 DNA: TGTGCCACCAGCTACCGAAATCCCAACTATGGCTACACCTTC

D gene: TRBD2
clone size: NA
J gene: TRBJ2-2
V gene: TRBV7-3
CDR3 protein: CASSLIGGRNTGELFF
CDR3 DNA: TGTGCCAGCAGCTTAATAGGCGGGAGGAACACCGGGGAGCTGTTTTTT

D gene: NA
clone size: NA
J gene: TRBJ2-1
V gene: TRBV28
CDR3 protein: CASSLRSSSYNEQFF
CDR3 DNA: TGTGCCAGCAGTTTGCGTTCGTCCTCCTACAATGAGCAGTTCTTC

D gene: NA
clone size: NA
J gene: TRBJ1-2
V gene: TRBV5-1
CDR3 protein: CASSLGLANQKDYGYTF
CDR3 DNA: TGCGCCAGCAGCTTGGGTCTAGCTAATCAGAAGGACTATGGCTACACCTTC

D gene: NA
clone size: NA
J gene: TRBJ1-5
V gene: TRBV10-1
CDR3 protein: CASSPDRKQPQHF
CDR3 DNA: TGCGCCAGCAGTCCTGACAGAAAGCAGCCCCAGCATTTT

D gene: TRBD2
clone size: NA
J gene: TRBJ2-1
V gene: TRBV28
CDR3 protein: CASSLLTSGNYNEQFF
CDR3 DNA: TGTGCCAGCAGTTTATTGACTAGCGGAAATTACAATGAGCAGTTCTTC

D gene: NA
clone size: NA
J gene: TRBJ2-5
V gene: TRBV29-1
CDR3 protein: CSVDRSQETQYF
CDR3 DNA: TGCAGCGTTGACAGGAGCCAAGAGACCCAGTACTTC

D gene: NA
clone size: NA
J gene: TRBJ2-5
V gene: TRBV24-1
CDR3 protein: CATSDFGSGPKETQYF
CDR3 DNA: TGTGCCACCAGTGATTTTGGCTCAGGCCCGAAAGAGACCCAGTACTTC

D gene: TRBD2
clone size: medium-sized
J gene: TRBJ2-7
V gene: TRBV6-1
CDR3 protein: CASSELAGDSSYEQYF
CDR3 DNA: TGTGCCAGCAGTGAACTAGCGGGGGACAGCTCCTACGAGCAGTACTTC

D gene: NA
clone size: NA
J gene: TRBJ1-2
V gene: TRBV5-1
CDR3 protein: CASSLEGMGVYGYTF
CDR3 DNA: TGCGCCAGCAGCTTAGAGGGGATGGGGGTCTATGGCTACACCTTC

D gene: NA
clone size: NA
J gene: TRBJ2-1
V gene: TRBV3-1/TRBV3-2
CDR3 protein: CASSQEVANEQFF
CDR3 DNA: TGTGCCAGCAGCCAAGAGGTGGCCAATGAGCAGTTCTTC

D gene: NA
clone size: NA
J gene: TRBJ2-5
V gene: TRBV2
CDR3 protein: CASSVRTAEDF
CDR3 DNA: TGTGCCAGCAGTGTAAGAACGGCCGAAGACTTC

D gene: NA
clone size: NA
J gene: TRBJ1-3
V gene: TRBV7-9
CDR3 protein: CASSISGTLDGNTIYF
CDR3 DNA: TGTGCCAGCAGCATCTCGGGGACACTGGATGGAAACACCATATATTTT

D gene: TRBD1
clone size: NA
J gene: TRBJ2-3
V gene: TRBV5-5
CDR3 protein: CASSSGTGGRGTDTQYF
CDR3 DNA: TGTGCCAGCAGCTCCGGGACAGGGGGCCGGGGCACAGATACGCAGTATTTT

D gene: NA
clone size: NA
J gene: TRBJ2-2
V gene: TRBV6-4
CDR3 protein: CASSEVIGELFF
CDR3 DNA: TGTGCCAGCAGTGAGGTCATAGGGGAGCTGTTTTTT